Listed below are T cell receptor beta chains from one sample, sequenced in a study of OX40 agonist ivuxolimab in advanced cancers. TCRdb's copy holds only in-frame clones and misses some; the assay was immunoSEQ multiplex PCR. The data contain around 63,000 clones, 88% of them singletons. This sample comprised CD4+ or CD8+ T cells sorted from blood, obtained in a trial of the OX40 agonist ivuxolimab. These receptors originate from an adult with an advanced solid tumor such as melanoma, head and neck, liver or kidney cancer. Each CDR3 is given with its conserved first and last residue. Fields, in order: clone size, V gene, D gene, J gene, CDR3 protein, CDR3 DNA. A D gene is named only where the DNA matches it firmly. Clone size appears in some rows only: once, few, many, or a class for an expanded clone.

clone_size: .
v_call: TRBV5-6
d_call: TRBD2
j_call: TRBJ2-7
cdr3_aa: CASSLPGLELDEQYF
cdr3_nt: TGTGCCAGCAGCTTGCCGGGACTAGAATTGGACGAGCAGTACTTC

clone_size: few
v_call: TRBV6-5
d_call: .
j_call: TRBJ1-5
cdr3_aa: CASGAGNQPQHF
cdr3_nt: TGTGCCAGCGGGGCCGGGAATCAGCCCCAGCATTTT

clone_size: .
v_call: TRBV2
d_call: .
j_call: TRBJ2-5
cdr3_aa: CASSEKETQYF
cdr3_nt: TGTGCCAGCAGTGAAAAGGAGACCCAGTACTTC

clone_size: .
v_call: TRBV7-3
d_call: .
j_call: TRBJ1-2
cdr3_aa: CASSPLGVNYGYTF
cdr3_nt: TGTGCCAGCAGCCCCTTGGGGGTAAACTATGGCTACACCTTC

clone_size: .
v_call: TRBV19
d_call: TRBD1
j_call: TRBJ1-1
cdr3_aa: CASSIATGQMNTEAFF
cdr3_nt: TGTGCCAGTAGTATCGCCACGGGACAGATGAACACTGAAGCTTTCTTT

clone_size: .
v_call: TRBV11-2
d_call: TRBD1
j_call: TRBJ2-7
cdr3_aa: CASSRLQGTYEQYF
cdr3_nt: TGTGCCAGCAGCCGATTACAGGGGACCTACGAGCAGTACTTC

clone_size: .
v_call: TRBV7-9
d_call: TRBD1
j_call: TRBJ2-1
cdr3_aa: CASKDRGNREQFF
cdr3_nt: TGTGCCAGCAAAGACAGGGGGAATCGGGAGCAGTTCTTC

clone_size: .
v_call: TRBV2
d_call: TRBD1
j_call: TRBJ2-4
cdr3_aa: CASSEDIYRGRNIQYF
cdr3_nt: TGTGCCAGCAGTGAAGACATATACAGGGGGCGAAACATTCAGTACTTC

clone_size: few
v_call: TRBV5-1
d_call: .
j_call: TRBJ2-7
cdr3_aa: CASSLESTYEQYF
cdr3_nt: TGCGCCAGCAGCTTGGAATCTACCTACGAGCAGTACTTC

clone_size: .
v_call: TRBV27
d_call: .
j_call: TRBJ2-1
cdr3_aa: CASSPGFYNEQFF
cdr3_nt: TGTGCCAGCAGTCCGGGTTTTTACAATGAGCAGTTCTTC

clone_size: .
v_call: TRBV28
d_call: .
j_call: TRBJ1-2
cdr3_aa: CASSWAGSYGYTF
cdr3_nt: TGTGCCAGCAGTTGGGCAGGGTCCTATGGCTACACCTTC

clone_size: .
v_call: TRBV2
d_call: TRBD1
j_call: TRBJ2-1
cdr3_aa: CASSEGTGGAYNEQFF
cdr3_nt: TGTGCCAGCAGTGAGGGGACAGGGGGGGCCTACAATGAGCAGTTCTTC